The source of this T cell receptor beta chain is a study of OX40 agonist ivuxolimab in advanced cancers. The overall study: Every patient in dose escalation had hepatocellular carcinoma, melanoma, renal cell or head and neck cancer. Study-level findings and limits: Average numbers of expanded clones were greater in CD8+ T cells than in CD4+.

CDR3 length: 12 residues. The V and J ends lost 7 bases and 0 bases respectively, with 6 bases between them. CDR1 and CDR2 (germline): MNHEY, SMNVEV (reference sequence). Profiling relied on immunoSEQ multiplex PCR, and the TCRdb table lists in-frame clones only, not all of them. Among roughly 70,000 clones listed, 80% to 90% were seen once. At baseline, cycle 4 day 1, and cycle 7 day 1, blood was sampled. About this clone itself: What it binds is unknown.

The sample consisted of CD4+ or CD8+ T cells sorted from blood, taken in a trial of the OX40 agonist ivuxolimab. V usage is TRBV27 and J usage is TRBJ1-2; no clear D. The receptor was derived from an adult with an advanced solid tumor such as melanoma, head and neck, liver or kidney cancer. This CDR3 reads CASKSANYGYTF. The CDR3 nucleotides read TGTGCCAGCAAATCAGCTAACTATGGCTACACCTTC.